The T cell receptor (beta chain) under discussion was sequenced for a study of T cell responses to AZD1222 COVID-19 vaccine. TCRdb's table, derived via immunoSEQ multiplex PCR, lists solely in-frame clones and lacks some. The sample has some 130,000 clones; about 91% are singletons. This clonotype was obtained from an adult in good health. The source was peripheral blood, collected on day 0 of AZD1222 vaccination.

CDR3 loop: CASSVGQGGTEAFF. The CDR3 nucleotides read TGTGCCAGTAGTGTCGGACAGGGAGGCACTGAAGCTTTCTTT. This rearrangement joins TRBV19 to TRBJ1-1; 8 bases map to TRBD1. The V and J ends lost 5 bases and 4 bases, in that order; junction bases with no gene match: 6. The CDR3 contains 14 residues. Germline CDR1 reads LNHDA; CDR2 reads SQIVND (reference sequence).